This T cell receptor (beta chain) is drawn from a study of prognosis after radiotherapy for stage I lung cancer. Overall study results and limits: Following stereotactic body radiation therapy, patients who went on to develop distant metastases had lower Shannon entropy.

V lost 5 bases, J lost 1 base, and 5 bases stayed unmatched. The CDR3 is 14 amino acids. Germline V lookup: CDR1 MNHEY, CDR2 SMNVEV (reference sequence). From genomic DNA, two-round multiplex PCR was used to amplify TCR beta CDR3. Primers were specific to each TRBV and TRBJ gene in first-round PCR. One entry per CDR3 protein, called by TCRdb with MiXCR from the multiplex PCR reads. Here the sample spans roughly 20,000 distinct CDR3 sequences, around 50% being singletons. Regarding this clonotype: Its antigen is as yet unknown.

The origin of this receptor is a donor at least 50 years old with non-small cell lung cancer. The sample consisted of PBMCs, taken before or after stereotactic body radiation therapy (not recorded which). V usage is TRBV27 and J usage is TRBJ2-7, with 7 bases aligning to TRBD1. The chain's CDR3 is CASSRQGQSYEQYF. The CDR3 DNA follows: TGTGCCAGCAGTCGACAGGGACAGTCCTACGAGCAGTACTTC.